Listed here are 26 T cell receptor beta chains from one sample, sequenced in a study of blood T cell repertoires in COVID-19. Sequencing was performed with immunoSEQ multiplex PCR; in TCRdb, only in-frame clones are kept and a portion is missing. The sample has about 50,000 clones, roughly 77% seen once. Input material: peripheral blood. These receptors were collected from a man aged 65 to 85 with active or convalescent COVID-19.

The V and J genes are TRBV6-2 or TRBV6-3 and TRBJ2-1; 11 nucleotides agree with TRBD2. The V gene's germline CDR1 is MNHEY and CDR2 SVGEGT. V was clipped by 6 bases and J by 2 bases; unmatched bases: 3. This CDR3 spans 15 amino acids. The CDR3 DNA is TGTGCCAGCAGCCCTAGCGGGAGGACCTACAATGAGCAGTTCTTC. Its translation: CASSPSGRTYNEQFF.

This chain links TRBV7-6 with TRBJ1-1, with D unresolved. Germline loops: CDR1 SGHVS, CDR2 FNYEAQ. The CDR3 totals 14 residues. V dropped 5 bases and J dropped 2 bases, with 12 bases sitting between them. The DNA of the CDR3 is TGTGCCAGCAGCCCGGAGGCTTCTAACACTGAAGCTTTCTTT. It specifies CASSPEASNTEAFF.

The J gene is TRBJ2-3, the V gene TRBV19, with TRBD2 matching over 8 bases. From germline, CDR1 is LNHDA and CDR2 SQIVND (reference sequence). The CDR3 covers 14 residues. With 7 bases clipped from V and 6 bases from J, the junction kept 9 bases outside the gene matches. As DNA, the CDR3 is TGTGCCAGTACCGGCGGGGGGCCGGGGGATACGCAGTATTTT. It yields the protein CASTGGGPGDTQYF.

This rearrangement joins TRBV3-1 (or the pseudogene TRBV3-2) to TRBJ1-6; D unresolved. This CDR3 is 14 amino acids long. The V gene lost 3 bases and the J gene lost 7 bases, with 10 bases spanning the gap. Per germline, CDR1 LGHDT and CDR2 YNNKEL (reference sequence). CDR3 in DNA: TGTGCCAGCAGCCAGCGGGAAACAAATTCACCCCTCCACTTT. Amino acids: CASSQRETNSPLHF.

This clone was seen a few times. The rearrangement uses TRBV28 and TRBJ2-7, with 8 bases fitting TRBD2. V lost 3 bases and J lost 3; bases outside the gene matches: 7. Germline V gives CDR1 MDHEN, CDR2 SYDVKM. There are 15 residues in the CDR3. The CDR3 is CASSFNGGARYEQYF. The CDR3 nucleotides read TGTGCCAGCAGTTTCAACGGGGGGGCCCGCTACGAGCAGTACTTC.

The chain carries TRBV27 and TRBJ1-5; 9 bases fit TRBD1. This CDR3 comprises 15 residues. CDR1 and CDR2 from the germline V gene are MNHEY and SMNVEV (reference sequence). V trimming: 4 bases; J trimming: 4 bases; junction bases outside the gene matches: 5. The CDR3 DNA is TGTGCCAGCAGTTACGGGACAGGGAAGAATCAGCCCCAGCATTTT. Its translation is CASSYGTGKNQPQHF.

J is TRBJ1-2 and V is TRBV4-1; no clear D gene. Germline lookup yields CDR1 MGHRA and CDR2 YSYEKL. Between the trimmed V and J ends, which lost 4 bases and 5 bases, there was a span of 20 bases. CDR3 size: 16 residues. Here the CDR3 reads CASSPMGNTGGYGYTF. Here the CDR3 DNA reads TGCGCCAGCAGCCCCATGGGAAATACGGGAGGTTATGGCTACACCTTC.

This clone was recorded a few times. The V gene is TRBV30, the J gene TRBJ1-3; D is unresolved. CDR1 and CDR2 (germline): GTSNPN, SVGIG (reference sequence). The V end was cut by 2 bases, the J end by 3 bases, with 17 bases between. The CDR3 has 16 amino acids. CDR3 protein: CAWSMATRVYGNTIYF. The CDR3 DNA is TGTGCCTGGAGTATGGCCACTCGGGTTTATGGAAACACCATATATTTT.

The rearrangement joins TRBV30 to TRBJ1-1; TRBD1 aligns across 7 bases. Germline V gives CDR1 GTSNPN, CDR2 SVGIG (reference sequence). With V trimmed by 5 bases and J by 6 bases, 6 bases remained unmatched. The CDR3 consists of 12 residues. CDR3 DNA: TGTGCCTGGCAGGGGGGTTATGCTGAAGCTTTCTTT. Its translation: CAWQGGYAEAFF.

V is TRBV19 and J is TRBJ1-3; TRBD1 aligns across 9 bases. With V trimmed by 5 bases and J by 0 bases, 8 bases remained unmatched. The CDR3 is 17 residues long. Germline-derived CDR1 and CDR2 are LNHDA and SQIVND (reference sequence). This chain's CDR3 is CASSPRDRDFSGNTIYF. For the CDR3, the DNA is TGTGCCAGTAGTCCCCGGGACAGGGACTTCTCTGGAAACACCATATATTTT.

The chain is built from TRBV4-3 and TRBJ2-1; 9 nucleotides match TRBD2. CDR1 and CDR2 (germline): LGHNA, YSLEER. This CDR3 spans 17 amino acids. V was pared by 0 bases and J by 6 bases, with 9 bases of the junction left unmatched. The DNA of the CDR3 is TGCGCCAGCAGCCAAGACGGCGTGCGGGAGGGGGGCAATGAGCAGTTCTTC. It encodes CASSQDGVREGGNEQFF.

The chain is built from TRBV2 and TRBJ2-2; 7 bases align to TRBD1. J lost 4 bases, V lost 6 bases, and 8 bases had no gene match. Per germline, CDR1 SNHLY and CDR2 FYNNEI. CDR3 length: 15 residues. CDR3 residues: CASRRTGATTGELFF. The CDR3 DNA reads TGTGCCAGCAGGAGGACAGGTGCCACCACCGGGGAGCTGTTTTTT.

The CDR3 loop is CATSDRNPLDGYTF. DNA for the CDR3: TGTGCCACCAGTGACAGGAACCCATTGGATGGCTACACCTTC. The genes are TRBV24-1 and TRBJ1-2; D unclear. V lost 4 bases and J lost 6, with 14 bases in between. The CDR3 has 14 amino acids. Germline lookup yields CDR1 KGHDR and CDR2 SFDVKD.

Only a few counts were recorded for this clone. The CDR3 protein is CASSPSGGTGANVLTF. The CDR3, as DNA: TGTGCCAGCAGCCCCTCGGGGGGCACTGGGGCCAACGTCCTGACTTTC. The chain is built from TRBV6-2 or TRBV6-3 and TRBJ2-6; weak D call: TRBD2 (7 bases). Deletions cut 6 bases from V and 2 bases from J, with 14 bases between. This CDR3 has 16 residues. Germline loops: CDR1 MNHEY, CDR2 SVGEGT.

For the CDR3, the DNA is TGTGCCAGTAGTGTTAGCGGGAACCGAGGGGAGCAGTACTTC. It is translated as CASSVSGNRGEQYF. The chain uses TRBV19 and TRBJ2-7; 8 bases are a match to TRBD2. The CDR3 loop spans 14 amino acids. V trimming: 5 bases; J trimming: 7 bases; junction bases outside the gene matches: 10. Germline V CDR1 and CDR2: LNHDA, SQIVND (reference sequence).

This chain links TRBV24-1 with TRBJ2-1; maybe TRBD2 (6 bases). Germline V gene lookup returns CDR1 KGHDR and CDR2 SFDVKD. This CDR3 contains 13 residues. V lost 3 bases to trimming and J lost 6 bases, with 8 bases between them. CDR3 DNA sequence: TGTGCCACCAGTGATGGGGGAGGCAATGAGCAGTTCTTC. Its protein is CATSDGGGNEQFF.

This clone was recorded once. This chain connects TRBV29-1 to TRBJ1-6; TRBD1 matches 10 bases. CDR3 length: 13 residues. J lost 9 bases, V lost 7 bases, and 6 bases had no gene match. The V gene's germline CDR1 is SQVTM and CDR2 ANQGSEA. The CDR3 reads CSAGQGEGSPLHF. CDR3 bases: TGCAGCGCAGGACAGGGGGAAGGTTCACCCCTCCACTTT.

This sequence joins TRBV30 and TRBJ2-7; 10 positions match TRBD1. Looked up from germline, CDR1 is GTSNPN and CDR2 is SVGIG (reference sequence). V shed 2 bases and J 2 bases; nucleotides not matched to a gene: 9. The CDR3 covers 16 residues. The CDR3 protein is CAWSNSGTGVTYEQYF. CDR3 nucleotide sequence: TGTGCCTGGAGTAATTCCGGGACAGGGGTTACCTACGAGCAGTACTTC.

The chain combines TRBV30 with TRBJ2-5; maybe TRBD2 (7 bases). Germline V gives CDR1 GTSNPN, CDR2 SVGIG (reference sequence). The CDR3 sequence is 15 residues long. Deletions cut 0 bases from V and 4 bases from J, with 15 bases between. CDR3 in amino acids: CAWSVHGGRLETQYF. CDR3 DNA: TGTGCCTGGAGTGTACACGGGGGGCGTTTAGAGACCCAGTACTTC.

This rearrangement joins TRBV7-9 to TRBJ2-1; 8 bases align to TRBD2. Trimming at V came to 0 bases and at J to 3 bases, leaving 1 base not matched to a gene. The V gene's germline CDR1 is SEHNR and CDR2 FQNEAQ (reference sequence). The CDR3 is 15 amino acids. CDR3 nucleotides: TGTGCCAGCAGCTTAGCACGGGAGGGCTACAATGAGCAGTTCTTC. Its protein product is CASSLAREGYNEQFF.

This clone was observed a single time. V usage is TRBV2 and J usage is TRBJ2-5; a weak D match, TRBD1 (6 bases). Trimming left V 7 bases short and J 1 base short, with 13 bases between. Germline CDR1 SNHLY, CDR2 FYNNEI. The CDR3 has 14 amino acids. The CDR3 spells CASMRGTSQETQYF. CDR3 DNA sequence: TGTGCCAGCATGAGGGGGACATCCCAAGAGACCCAGTACTTC.

The chain joins TRBV4-2 to TRBJ2-3, with a possible D match to TRBD2 (6 bases). CDR3 length equals 16 residues. Germline V gene lookup returns CDR1 LGHNA and CDR2 YNFKEQ. V was clipped by 0 bases and J by 1 base, with 11 bases between them. CDR3 bases: TGTGCCAGCAGCCAAGATAAGGCTAGCGGCACAGATACGCAGTATTTT. Its protein product is CASSQDKASGTDTQYF.

This chain joins TRBV2 and TRBJ2-7, with D maybe TRBD1 (5 bases). The CDR3 length is 15 residues. Germline CDR1 reads SNHLY; CDR2 reads FYNNEI. Trimming removed 1 base at V and 7 bases at J, with 17 bases between. The CDR3 nucleotides read TGTGCCAGCAGTGAAGTAGAGACAGCACTATCGGAGCAGTACTTC. Translation gives CASSEVETALSEQYF.

J is TRBJ1-4 and V is TRBV3-1 (or the pseudogene TRBV3-2), with 8 bases aligning to TRBD1. CDR3 length: 17 residues. V trimming: 1 base; J trimming: 7 bases; junction bases outside the gene matches: 11. Looked up from germline, CDR1 is LGHDT and CDR2 is YNNKEL (reference sequence). CDR3 protein: CASSQVPRGRSREKLFF. CDR3 sequence (DNA): TGTGCCAGCAGCCAAGTACCCAGGGGGCGAAGTCGTGAAAAACTGTTTTTT.

This rearrangement joins TRBV6-5 to TRBJ2-3; D perhaps matches TRBD2 (6 bases). CDR3 size: 14 residues. Germline lookup yields CDR1 MNHEY and CDR2 SVGAGI. V was shortened by 6 bases and J by 1 base, with 11 bases between the two germline ends. This CDR3 reads CASSTGTGTDTQYF. As DNA, the CDR3 is TGTGCCAGCAGCACCGGGACTGGCACAGATACGCAGTATTTT.

This rearrangement joins TRBV5-1 to TRBJ1-6; TRBD1 aligns across 8 bases. The CDR3 contains 15 residues. Germline CDR1 and CDR2: SGHRS and YFSETQ. V lost 0 bases to trimming and J lost 10 bases; unmatched junction nucleotides: 6. CDR3 loop: CASSLGTGLESPLHF. As DNA, the CDR3 is TGCGCCAGCAGCTTGGGGACAGGGTTGGAATCACCCCTCCACTTT.